These T cell receptor beta chains were read from a single sample in a study of blood T cell repertoires in COVID-19. The assay was immunoSEQ multiplex PCR, and TCRdb's table has in-frame clones only and misses some. The sample lists roughly 150,000 clones, less than 90% seen once, with about 8.6% in the top ten. The sample was PBMCs or T cells enriched from blood (not recorded which). Source of these receptors: a woman between 45 and 65 years old who had recovered from COVID-19. Both conserved end residues are part of each CDR3. The D gene is left open where the match is weak. Clone size is shown for a subset of rows, as once, few, many or a class of expanded clone.

d_gene	j_gene	abundance	v_gene	len	CDR3nt	CDR3aa
TRBD1	TRBJ1-5	-	TRBV2	13	TGTGCCAGCAGTAGTAACCGGGACAGGGGCCAGCATTTT	CASSSNRDRGQHF
-	TRBJ1-1	-	TRBV12-3/TRBV12-4	12	TGTGCCACCTCCCGGGCGGGCCCTGAAGCTTTCTTT	CATSRAGPEAFF
TRBD2	TRBJ2-5	-	TRBV2	13	TGTGCCACGCGACCGGGGGAGGGAGAGACCCAGTACTTC	CATRPGEGETQYF
TRBD2	TRBJ2-3	-	TRBV5-1	16	TGCGCCAGCAGCTTGGTCCTGCGGGGGGGCCCGGATACGCAGTATTTT	CASSLVLRGGPDTQYF
TRBD1	TRBJ2-1	once	TRBV6-1	15	TGTGCCAGCAGTGATGACAGGGGGCAGGGGAATGAGCAGTTCTTC	CASSDDRGQGNEQFF
-	TRBJ2-7	-	TRBV19	14	TGTGCCAGTAGTATGCGGGACAGCACCTACGAGCAGTACTTC	CASSMRDSTYEQYF
-	TRBJ2-3	-	TRBV3-1/TRBV3-2	12	TGTGCCAGCAGCCATTGGGCAGAAACGCAGTATTTT	CASSHWAETQYF
TRBD2	TRBJ2-1	-	TRBV27	15	TGTGCCAGCAGTTTGTGGCTAGCGGGACAGAATGAGCAGTTCTTC	CASSLWLAGQNEQFF
TRBD2	TRBJ2-2	-	TRBV19	18	TGTGCCAGTAGGCGGGCCGGTCTAGCGGGGGGAGAGACCGGGGAGCTGTTTTTT	CASRRAGLAGGETGELFF
-	TRBJ1-2	-	TRBV11-3	16	TGTGCCAGCAGCTCTCCCAGCATCCCGGGGGACTATGGCTACACCTTC	CASSSPSIPGDYGYTF
-	TRBJ1-4	-	TRBV4-2	15	TGTGCCAGCAGTCGGACGGACGGGATGGGCGAAAAACTGTTTTTT	CASSRTDGMGEKLFF
TRBD2	TRBJ2-5	-	TRBV18	16	TGTGCCAGCTCACCACAACTAGCGGGAGTTCAAGAGACCCAGTACTTC	CASSPQLAGVQETQYF
-	TRBJ2-7	-	TRBV28	14	TGTGCCAGCCGACTTATGGGGGGACGCCACGAGCAGTACTTC	CASRLMGGRHEQYF
TRBD2	TRBJ2-5	-	TRBV6-2/TRBV6-3	15	TGTGCCAGCAGTACACAGCGGGGGGCCGTAGAGACCCAGTACTTC	CASSTQRGAVETQYF
-	TRBJ1-1	-	TRBV5-1	15	TGCGCCAGCAGCGTACGGACAGAGAGCAACACTGAAGCTTTCTTT	CASSVRTESNTEAFF
TRBD2	TRBJ2-2	-	TRBV3-1/TRBV3-2	16	TGTGCCAGCAGCCAATTGAGCGGGGGGAACACCGGGGAGCTGTTTTTT	CASSQLSGGNTGELFF
-	TRBJ1-1	once	TRBV18	13	TGTGCCAGCTCAAGGGGGTTGGGCACTGAAGCTTTCTTT	CASSRGLGTEAFF
-	TRBJ1-2	-	TRBV15	13	TGTGCCACCAGCCAACTAAAGGGAGAGGGCTACACCTTC	CATSQLKGEGYTF
-	TRBJ1-2	-	TRBV12-3/TRBV12-4	10	TGTGCCGTCGGGGGGCGCCTCTACACCTTC	CAVGGRLYTF
TRBD2	TRBJ2-2	few	TRBV14	14	TGTGCCAGCAGCCTGGGACTAGTCCCCGGGGAGCTGTTTTTT	CASSLGLVPGELFF
-	TRBJ1-1	-	TRBV7-9	17	TGTGCCAGCAGCTTAGGGGGGCCCAGACTTATGAACACTGAAGCTTTCTTT	CASSLGGPRLMNTEAFF
-	TRBJ1-5	-	TRBV24-1	18	TGTGCCACCAGTGATTTCCCGGGCCCTGGAGGTAGCAATCAGCCCCAGCATTTT	CATSDFPGPGGSNQPQHF
-	TRBJ1-6	-	TRBV6-5	13	TGTGCCAGCAGGGACAGCCATAATTCACCCCTCCACTTT	CASRDSHNSPLHF
-	TRBJ2-1	-	TRBV1	16	TGCACCAGCAGCCAAGTCGAAGGTACAGGGGGCAATGAGCAGTTCTTC	CTSSQVEGTGGNEQFF
-	TRBJ2-3	-	TRBV23-1	16	TGCGCCAGCAGTCAAGATGGCAGGGAGGAGACAGATACGCAGTATTTT	CASSQDGREETDTQYF
TRBD1	TRBJ2-7	-	TRBV28	16	TGTGCCAGCAGATCTTACGGGACAGGCGGCTCCTACGAGCAGTACTTC	CASRSYGTGGSYEQYF
TRBD2	TRBJ2-1	-	TRBV4-2	16	TGTGCCAGCAGCCAAACGGAGGCGGGGGCCTACAATGAGCAGTTCTTC	CASSQTEAGAYNEQFF
-	TRBJ1-1	-	TRBV18	15	TGTGCCAGCTCACGCGGACAGACCACTAACACTGAAGCTTTCTTT	CASSRGQTTNTEAFF
-	TRBJ2-2	-	TRBV28	16	TGTGCCAGTCGCACTCAACTAGGAAAAGGGTCCGGGGAGCTGTTTTTT	CASRTQLGKGSGELFF
TRBD1	TRBJ2-7	-	TRBV29-1	14	TGCAGCGTTGGGGGGGGACAGGGAACCTACGAGCAGTACTTC	CSVGGGQGTYEQYF
-	TRBJ1-1	-	TRBV6-5	12	TGTGCCAGCAGTTTTCCCCTCCCCCAAGCTTTCTTT	CASSFPLPQAFF
-	TRBJ1-5	-	TRBV27	12	TGTGCCAGCACCACAGGCAATCAGCCCCAGCATTTT	CASTTGNQPQHF
-	TRBJ1-2	once	TRBV19	13	TGTGCCAGTAGTATCCAGGGCCACTATGGCTACACCTTC	CASSIQGHYGYTF
-	TRBJ1-5	-	TRBV28	13	TGTGCCACACACACATATAGCAATCAGCCCCAGCATTTT	CATHTYSNQPQHF
-	TRBJ1-2	-	TRBV5-4	14	TGTGCCAGCAGCACAGGGAGTCTTGTCTATGGCTACACCTTC	CASSTGSLVYGYTF
-	TRBJ2-7	-	TRBV6-6	14	TGTGCCAGCAGTACGCCTTGGAGCTCCTACGAGCAGTACTTC	CASSTPWSSYEQYF
-	TRBJ2-3	-	TRBV3-1/TRBV3-2	11	TGTGCCAGCAGCCTAGCGGATACGCAGTATTTT	CASSLADTQYF
TRBD1	TRBJ1-5	-	TRBV4-2	16	TGTGCCAGCAGCCAAGAGGTGGCAGGGGGTGGTCAGCCCCAGCATTTT	CASSQEVAGGGQPQHF
-	TRBJ1-2	-	TRBV7-2	16	TGTGCCAGCAGCTCCCAGGGGCACAGGGTGGACTATGGCTACACCTTC	CASSSQGHRVDYGYTF
-	TRBJ2-7	-	TRBV28	14	TGTGCCAGCAGCCCACTAGGGGGGGGGTACGAGCAGTACTTC	CASSPLGGGYEQYF
-	TRBJ1-4	-	TRBV19	14	TGTGCCAGTAGTATAGATGGGCGGGACGAAAAACTGTTTTTT	CASSIDGRDEKLFF
TRBD1	TRBJ1-2	-	TRBV6-5	14	TGTGCCAGCAGTTACTCGCAGGGGGCCTATGGCTACACCTTC	CASSYSQGAYGYTF
TRBD1	TRBJ1-5	once	TRBV6-6	15	TGTGCCAGCAGTTACGCGCAGGGGGCTAATCAGCCCCAGCATTTT	CASSYAQGANQPQHF
-	TRBJ2-1	-	TRBV21-1	9	TGTGCCAGCAGTCCCAGATCGCTCTTC	CASSPRSLF
TRBD2	TRBJ2-3	-	TRBV18	16	TGTGCCAGCTCACCACCTCTAGCGGCTAGCACAGATACGCAGTATTTT	CASSPPLAASTDTQYF
-	TRBJ2-2	-	TRBV19	14	TGTGCCAGTAGTCAAAGGGGCAACACCGGGGAGCTGTTTTTT	CASSQRGNTGELFF
TRBD1	TRBJ2-4	-	TRBV5-1	13	TGCGCCAGCAGCCCTGGGACAGAAAACATTCAGTACTTC	CASSPGTENIQYF
TRBD1	TRBJ2-7	-	TRBV27	15	TGTGCCAGCAGTCCGACAGGGGGCGCCGGATACGAGCAGTACTTC	CASSPTGGAGYEQYF
-	TRBJ2-2	-	TRBV19	14	TGTGCCAGTAGCTGGGGGCCACTCACCGGGGAGCTGTTTTTT	CASSWGPLTGELFF
TRBD1	TRBJ1-5	-	TRBV28	16	TGTGCCGCGACAGGGTCGTTTAAGAAGGGCAATCAGCCCCAGCATTTT	CAATGSFKKGNQPQHF
-	TRBJ1-5	-	TRBV6-2/TRBV6-3	12	TGTGCCAGCAGTCCCGGACACCAGCCCCAGCATTTT	CASSPGHQPQHF
TRBD1	TRBJ1-5	many	TRBV19	14	TGTGCCAGTAGTATAGGGGACAGGTTAGAGCCCCAGCATTTT	CASSIGDRLEPQHF
-	TRBJ1-1	-	TRBV11-1	14	TGTGCCAGCAGCTTAGGACAGACGAACACTGAAGCTTTCTTT	CASSLGQTNTEAFF
-	TRBJ1-6	-	TRBV5-4	14	TGTGCCAGCAGCTTGCAGGGCCAGAGTTCACCCCTCCACTTT	CASSLQGQSSPLHF
-	TRBJ2-7	-	TRBV3-1/TRBV3-2	11	TGTGCCAGCAGCCATCAGTACGAGCAGTACTTC	CASSHQYEQYF
TRBD1	TRBJ1-5	-	TRBV19	13	TGTGCCAGCAGCAGGGGGCTACTTCAGCCCCAGCATTTT	CASSRGLLQPQHF
TRBD2	TRBJ2-1	-	TRBV6-5	13	TGTGCCAGCAGAGGACTAGCAAGCAATGAGCAGTTCTTC	CASRGLASNEQFF
TRBD1	TRBJ1-4	-	TRBV28	14	TGTGCCAGCAGTTCTGGGCAGGGGGCTTCAAAACTGTTTTTT	CASSSGQGASKLFF
TRBD2	TRBJ2-1	-	TRBV7-2	15	TGTGCCAGCAGCTCCTGGACTAGCGTACACAATGAGCAGTTCTTC	CASSSWTSVHNEQFF